Reported below is one TCR beta chain. This clonotype has more than one count but fewer than ten. No cognate antigen has been identified for it. There are no base qualities to consult, and no much larger clone falls within one base. The sample originates from a study of T cells in Graves' hyperthyroidism and ophthalmopathy (dated by TCRdb to about 2019). Turning to the overall study: Peripheral blood was sampled at the time of initial diagnosis, prior to any treatment. TCR Vbeta CDR3 sequencing of 120 to 150 peripheral blood samples (around 45 ophthalmopathy, 70 to 85 hyperthyroidism and around 17 progressor patients) is reported in the paper. The 90 to 100 discovery patients were randomly divided into training and test sets at a 7:3 ratio. In more than five Graves' hyperthyroidism patients, the study also compared T-cell repertoires from thyroid tissue with T-cell repertoires from blood. After blood sampling, hyperthyroidism patients were treated with methimazole at a starting dose of 30 mg daily, and ophthalmopathy patients were treated with high-dose intravenous methylprednisolone. An independent validation cohort of around 20 hyperthyroidism patients and more than 15 patients who later progressed to ophthalmopathy tested prospective prediction of ophthalmopathy. To identify TCR V-J signatures that set the groups apart, the researchers used a discovery cohort of roughly 100 patients, made up of roughly 40 with Graves' ophthalmopathy and about 55 with stable Graves' hyperthyroidism. The paper as a whole reports these results and caveats: In validation, the model predicted progression to ophthalmopathy a median of about 5.9 months before onset, with 65% to 71% sensitivity and about 72% specificity. Most expanded thyroid clonotypes (frequency above 0.001) were also detected in blood, a finding suggesting that blood repertoires may reflect thyroid immune responses. No statistical method was used to set the sample size in advance, and investigators knew the group allocation. A 13 V-J signature model separated ophthalmopathy from stable hyperthyroidism, with approximately 87% sensitivity and roughly 81% specificity in cross-validation and 80%/75% in testing.

Amplification of TCR beta CDR3 regions was carried out from RNA transcripts. The first round of RT-PCR for the TCR CDR3 was performed with the HTBI primer set and the Qiagen OneStep RT-PCR kit. Libraries were constructed in a second round of multiplex PCR, after which size selection and purification were carried out. Paired-end sequencing of the libraries was performed with 100 bp reads on an Illumina HiSeq2000. The original pipeline was this. Raw data were processed with SOAPnuke, discarding reads with adapters, uncalled bases, mean Phred below 15, or no exact constant-primer or identifier match. High-quality paired reads were merged using COPE v1.2.5, and each unique nucleotide sequence was defined as a clonotype. MiTCR v1.1 was used to align the clonotypes against IMGT TRBV, TRBD and TRBJ reference segments. The analysis was restricted to V-J combinations with a frequency above 0.0001, which together covered 99% to 99.2% of the repertoires. A TCS score was defined as the ratio between F50 (clonal expansion) and ExV (chaos), using BLOSUM62-based TCRdist between CDR3 peptides within each V-J. Welch's t-statistics and random forest reduced approximately 520 V-J features to 10 to 15, which were used in a naive Bayes classifier (R e1071). TCRdb itself trimmed the public reads at Q25 with fastp, ran MiXCR and retained productive beta chains. Rows are unified per CDR3 protein, each entry keeping the most common DNA and genes. Here the V and J calls rest on TCRdb's processing, not on the authors' analysis. The sample table lists approximately 610,000 distinct CDR3 sequences, roughly 17% of them with a count of one. The ten largest clones capture 18% of the sample.

The CDR1 and CDR2 encoded by the germline V gene are MDHEN and SYDVKM. Spanning cysteine to phenylalanine, the CDR3 consists of 16 amino acids. Only the CDR3 part of the read is kept: 48 bases, read in frame from the first base. Compared with germline, V lacks 3 bases and J lacks 2 bases; bases without a gene match: 6. Stable Graves' hyperthyroidism was defined as the absence of progression to ophthalmopathy over 18 months of follow-up. Hyperthyroidism patients were newly diagnosed, with disease duration under 2 months, and aged 18 to 65 years. Any patient with an uncontrolled infection, another autoimmune disease, pregnancy or lactation was excluded. Clinical symptoms, serum thyroxine and TRAb, thyroid ultrasound, and orbital computed tomography formed the basis for the diagnoses. PBMCs were isolated from more than 8 ml of fresh peripheral blood by Ficoll-Paque density gradient centrifugation. Total RNA was extracted with Trizol reagent, and quality was checked on an Agilent 2100 Bioanalyzer.

This clonotype was sampled from a woman aged 18-35 years with Graves' hyperthyroidism. The V and J genes are TRBV28 and TRBJ1-5, and 8 junctional nucleotides match TRBD1. The sequenced sample consisted of blood. At the DNA level, the sequence is TGTGCCAGCAGTTTCCTCGCAGGGGGCCGCAATCAGCCCCAGCATTTT. Its amino acids are CASSFLAGGRNQPQHF.